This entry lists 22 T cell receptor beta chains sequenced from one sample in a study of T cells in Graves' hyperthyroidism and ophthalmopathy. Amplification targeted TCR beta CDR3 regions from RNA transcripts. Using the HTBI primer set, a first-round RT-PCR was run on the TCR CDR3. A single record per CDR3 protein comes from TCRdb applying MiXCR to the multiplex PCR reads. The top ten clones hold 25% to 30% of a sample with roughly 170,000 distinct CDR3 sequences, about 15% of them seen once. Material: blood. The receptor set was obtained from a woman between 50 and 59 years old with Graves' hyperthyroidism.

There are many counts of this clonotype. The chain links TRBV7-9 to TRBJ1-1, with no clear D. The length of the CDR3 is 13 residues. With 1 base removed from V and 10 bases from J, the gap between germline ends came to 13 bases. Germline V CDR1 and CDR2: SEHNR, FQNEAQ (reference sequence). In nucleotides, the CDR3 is TGTGCCAGCAGCTTAGACGGATTACGTACAGCTTTCTTT. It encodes CASSLDGLRTAFF.

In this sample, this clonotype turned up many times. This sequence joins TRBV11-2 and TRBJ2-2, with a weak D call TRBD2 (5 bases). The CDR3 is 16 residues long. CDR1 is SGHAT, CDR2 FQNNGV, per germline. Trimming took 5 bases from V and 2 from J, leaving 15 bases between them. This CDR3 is CASSPHGLENTGELFF. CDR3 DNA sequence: TGTGCCAGCAGCCCTCACGGACTTGAAAACACCGGGGAGCTGTTTTTT.

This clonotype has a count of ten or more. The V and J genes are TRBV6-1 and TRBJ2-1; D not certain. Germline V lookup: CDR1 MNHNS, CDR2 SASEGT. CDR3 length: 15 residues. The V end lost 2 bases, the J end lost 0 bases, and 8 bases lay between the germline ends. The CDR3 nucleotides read TGTGCCAGCAGTGAATGGCCCAGCTCCTACAATGAGCAGTTCTTC. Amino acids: CASSEWPSSYNEQFF.

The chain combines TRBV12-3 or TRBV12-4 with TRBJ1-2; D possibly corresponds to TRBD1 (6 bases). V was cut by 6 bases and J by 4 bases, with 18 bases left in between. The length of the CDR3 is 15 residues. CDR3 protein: CASRLGWRGGYGYTF. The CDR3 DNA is TGTGCCAGCAGACTAGGATGGAGGGGGGGCTATGGCTACACCTTC.

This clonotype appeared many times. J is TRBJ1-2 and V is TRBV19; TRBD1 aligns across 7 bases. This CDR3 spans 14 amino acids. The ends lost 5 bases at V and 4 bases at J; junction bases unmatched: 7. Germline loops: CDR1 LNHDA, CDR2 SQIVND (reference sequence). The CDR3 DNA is TGTGCCAGTAGTTCCGGGACAGACACCTATGGCTACACCTTC. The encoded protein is CASSSGTDTYGYTF.

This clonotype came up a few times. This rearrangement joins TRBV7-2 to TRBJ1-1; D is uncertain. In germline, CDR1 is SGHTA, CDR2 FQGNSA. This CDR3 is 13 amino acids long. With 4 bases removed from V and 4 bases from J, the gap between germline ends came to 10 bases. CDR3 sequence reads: CASSSLGTTEAFF. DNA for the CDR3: TGTGCCAGCAGCTCTCTCGGAACCACTGAAGCTTTCTTT.

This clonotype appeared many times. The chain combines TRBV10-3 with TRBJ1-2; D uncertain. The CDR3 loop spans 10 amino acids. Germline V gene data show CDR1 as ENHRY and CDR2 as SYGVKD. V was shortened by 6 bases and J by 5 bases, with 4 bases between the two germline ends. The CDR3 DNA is TGTGCCATCAGGACATATGGCTACACCTTC. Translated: CAIRTYGYTF.

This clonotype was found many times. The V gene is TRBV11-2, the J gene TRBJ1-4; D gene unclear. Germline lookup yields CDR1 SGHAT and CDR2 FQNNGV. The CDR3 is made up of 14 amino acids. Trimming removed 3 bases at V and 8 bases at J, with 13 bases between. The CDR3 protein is CASSFLTGGEKLFF. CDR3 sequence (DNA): TGTGCCAGCAGCTTCCTTACTGGCGGCGAAAAACTGTTTTTT. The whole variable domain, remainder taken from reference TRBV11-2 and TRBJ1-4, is EAGVAQSPRYKIIEKRQSVAFWCNPISGHATLYWYQQILGQGPKLLIQFQNNGVVDDSQLPKDRFSAERLKGVDSTLKIQPAKLEDSAVYLCASSFLTGGEKLFFGSGTQLSVL.

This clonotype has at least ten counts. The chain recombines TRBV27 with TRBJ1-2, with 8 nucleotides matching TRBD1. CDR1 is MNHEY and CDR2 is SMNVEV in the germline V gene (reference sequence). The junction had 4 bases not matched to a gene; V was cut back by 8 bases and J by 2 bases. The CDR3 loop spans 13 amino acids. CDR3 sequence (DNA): TGTGCCAGCGGGACAGGATTCAACTATGGCTACACCTTC. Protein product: CASGTGFNYGYTF.

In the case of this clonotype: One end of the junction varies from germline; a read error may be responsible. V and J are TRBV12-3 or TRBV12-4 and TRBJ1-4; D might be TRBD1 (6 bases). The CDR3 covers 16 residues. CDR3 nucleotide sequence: TGTGCCAGCAGGACGGGCCAGGGGACAAGACAAGAAAAACTGCTTTTT. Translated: CASRTGQGTRQEKLLF.

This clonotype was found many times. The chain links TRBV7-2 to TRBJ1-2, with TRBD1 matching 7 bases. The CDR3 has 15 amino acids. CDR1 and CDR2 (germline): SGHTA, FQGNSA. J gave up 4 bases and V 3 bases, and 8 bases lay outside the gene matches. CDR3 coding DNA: TGTGCCAGCAGCTTTTCCCCGACAGGGTCCTATGGCTACACCTTC. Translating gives CASSFSPTGSYGYTF.

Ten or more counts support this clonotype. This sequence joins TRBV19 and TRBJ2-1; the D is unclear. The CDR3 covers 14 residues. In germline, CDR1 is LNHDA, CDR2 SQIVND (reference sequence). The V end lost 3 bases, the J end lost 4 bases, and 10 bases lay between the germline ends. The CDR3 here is CASSIGPIYNEQFF. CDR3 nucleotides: TGTGCCAGTAGTATTGGCCCGATATACAATGAGCAGTTCTTC.

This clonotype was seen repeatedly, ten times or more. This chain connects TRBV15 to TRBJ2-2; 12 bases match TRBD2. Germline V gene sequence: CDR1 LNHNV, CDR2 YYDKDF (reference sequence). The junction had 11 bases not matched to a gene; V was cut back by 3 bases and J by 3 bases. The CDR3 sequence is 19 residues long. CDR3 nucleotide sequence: TGTGCCACCAGCAGTCAAATCCTGACTAGCGGGGGAGACACCGGGGAGCTGTTTTTT. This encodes CATSSQILTSGGDTGELFF.

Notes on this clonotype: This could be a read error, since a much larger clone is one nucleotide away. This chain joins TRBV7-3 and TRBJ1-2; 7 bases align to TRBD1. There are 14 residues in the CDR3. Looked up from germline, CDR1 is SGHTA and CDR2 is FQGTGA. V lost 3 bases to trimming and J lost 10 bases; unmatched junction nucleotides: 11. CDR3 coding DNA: TGTGCCAGCAGCTTGACTGGACAGGCACATGTCTACACCTTC. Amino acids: CASSLTGQAHVYTF.

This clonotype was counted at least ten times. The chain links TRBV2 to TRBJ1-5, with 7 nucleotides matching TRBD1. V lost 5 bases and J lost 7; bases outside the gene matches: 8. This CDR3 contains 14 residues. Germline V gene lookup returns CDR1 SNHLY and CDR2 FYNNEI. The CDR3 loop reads CASSRDSEEQPQHF. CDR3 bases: TGTGCCAGCAGTCGGGACAGTGAAGAGCAGCCCCAGCATTTT.

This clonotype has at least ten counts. CDR3: CASSLTGGTNEKLFF. In DNA form, the CDR3 reads TGTGCCAGCAGTCTTACAGGGGGCACTAATGAAAAACTGTTTTTT. The genes are TRBV28 and TRBJ1-4, with TRBD1 identical over 9 bases. V gave up 5 bases and J gave up 2 bases; unmatched junction bases: 3. This CDR3 contains 15 residues. CDR1 and CDR2 (germline): MDHEN, SYDVKM.

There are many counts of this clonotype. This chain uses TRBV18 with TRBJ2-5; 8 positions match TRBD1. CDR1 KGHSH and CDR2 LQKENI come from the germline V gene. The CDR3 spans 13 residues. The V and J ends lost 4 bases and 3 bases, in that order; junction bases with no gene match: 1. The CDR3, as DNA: TGTGCCAGCTCACAGGGACAGGAAGAGACCCAGTACTTC. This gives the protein CASSQGQEETQYF.

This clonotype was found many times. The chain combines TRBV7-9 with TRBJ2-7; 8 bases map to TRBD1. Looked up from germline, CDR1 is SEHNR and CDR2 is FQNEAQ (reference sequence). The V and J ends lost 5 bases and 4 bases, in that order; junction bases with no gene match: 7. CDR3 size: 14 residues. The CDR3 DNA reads TGTGCCAGCAGCCATATGGGACAGGTTTACGAGCAGTACTTC. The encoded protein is CASSHMGQVYEQYF.

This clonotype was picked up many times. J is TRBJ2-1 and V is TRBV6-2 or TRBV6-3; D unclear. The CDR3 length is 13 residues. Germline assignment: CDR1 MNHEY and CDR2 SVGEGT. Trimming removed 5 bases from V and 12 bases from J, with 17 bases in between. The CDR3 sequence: CASSKATPRGQFF. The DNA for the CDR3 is TGTGCCAGCAGTAAAGCTACCCCCCGTGGGCAGTTCTTC.

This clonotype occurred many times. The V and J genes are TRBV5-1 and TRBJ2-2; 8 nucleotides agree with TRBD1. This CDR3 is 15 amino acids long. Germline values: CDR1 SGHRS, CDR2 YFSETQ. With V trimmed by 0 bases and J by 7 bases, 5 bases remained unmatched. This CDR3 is CASSLEQGAVGELFF. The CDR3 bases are TGCGCCAGCAGCTTGGAGCAGGGGGCAGTCGGGGAGCTGTTTTTT.

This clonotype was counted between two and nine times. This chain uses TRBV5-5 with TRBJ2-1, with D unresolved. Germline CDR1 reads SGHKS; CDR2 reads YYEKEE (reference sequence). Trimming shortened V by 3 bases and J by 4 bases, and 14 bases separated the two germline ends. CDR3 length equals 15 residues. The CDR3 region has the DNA TGTGCCAGCAGCTGGTCCGAGCCCCTTTACAATGAGCAGTTCTTC. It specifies CASSWSEPLYNEQFF.

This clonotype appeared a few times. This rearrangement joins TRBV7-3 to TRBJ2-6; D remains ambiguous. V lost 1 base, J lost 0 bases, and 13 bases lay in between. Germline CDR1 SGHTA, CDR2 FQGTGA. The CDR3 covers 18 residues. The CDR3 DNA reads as TGTGCCAGCAGCTTAAGACCTGTCGCCAACTCTGGGGCCAACGTCCTGACTTTC. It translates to CASSLRPVANSGANVLTF.